This T cell receptor beta chain was obtained from a study of blood T cells in healthy people across ages. This clonotype was found a few times. Germline CDR1 reads LGHDT; CDR2 reads YNNKEL (reference sequence). Trimming stripped 3 bases from V and 9 bases from J, with 9 bases between. CDR3 size: 11 residues. Alongside a J-beta primer mix, a sample-barcoded 5' primer served in a second PCR lasting about 7 to 11 cycles. MiXCR, applied by TCRdb to the 5' RACE reads, yields one record per CDR3 protein. The sample lists some 1.4 million distinct CDR3 sequences, roughly 45% occurring once. Sample: blood. The chain combines TRBV3-1 with TRBJ2-7, with D unclear. This receptor was obtained from a young woman in good health. The CDR3: CASSQGWSQYF. CDR3 bases: TGTGCCAGCAGCCAGGGATGGTCGCAGTACTTC.